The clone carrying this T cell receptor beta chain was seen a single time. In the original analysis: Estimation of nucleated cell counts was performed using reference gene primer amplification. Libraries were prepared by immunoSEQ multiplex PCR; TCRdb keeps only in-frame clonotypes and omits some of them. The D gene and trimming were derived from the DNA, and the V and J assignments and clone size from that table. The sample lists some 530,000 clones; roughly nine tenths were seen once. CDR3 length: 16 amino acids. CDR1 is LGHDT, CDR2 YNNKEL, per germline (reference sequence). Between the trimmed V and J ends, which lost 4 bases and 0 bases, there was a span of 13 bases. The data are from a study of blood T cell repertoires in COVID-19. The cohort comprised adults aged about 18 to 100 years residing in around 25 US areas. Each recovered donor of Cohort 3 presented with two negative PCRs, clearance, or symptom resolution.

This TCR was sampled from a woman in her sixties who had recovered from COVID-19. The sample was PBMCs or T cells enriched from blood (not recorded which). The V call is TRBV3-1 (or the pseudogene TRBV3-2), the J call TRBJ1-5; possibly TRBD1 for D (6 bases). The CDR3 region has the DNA TGTGCCAGCAGCCGACAGGCACATTATAGCAATCAGCCCCAGCATTTT. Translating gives CASSRQAHYSNQPQHF.